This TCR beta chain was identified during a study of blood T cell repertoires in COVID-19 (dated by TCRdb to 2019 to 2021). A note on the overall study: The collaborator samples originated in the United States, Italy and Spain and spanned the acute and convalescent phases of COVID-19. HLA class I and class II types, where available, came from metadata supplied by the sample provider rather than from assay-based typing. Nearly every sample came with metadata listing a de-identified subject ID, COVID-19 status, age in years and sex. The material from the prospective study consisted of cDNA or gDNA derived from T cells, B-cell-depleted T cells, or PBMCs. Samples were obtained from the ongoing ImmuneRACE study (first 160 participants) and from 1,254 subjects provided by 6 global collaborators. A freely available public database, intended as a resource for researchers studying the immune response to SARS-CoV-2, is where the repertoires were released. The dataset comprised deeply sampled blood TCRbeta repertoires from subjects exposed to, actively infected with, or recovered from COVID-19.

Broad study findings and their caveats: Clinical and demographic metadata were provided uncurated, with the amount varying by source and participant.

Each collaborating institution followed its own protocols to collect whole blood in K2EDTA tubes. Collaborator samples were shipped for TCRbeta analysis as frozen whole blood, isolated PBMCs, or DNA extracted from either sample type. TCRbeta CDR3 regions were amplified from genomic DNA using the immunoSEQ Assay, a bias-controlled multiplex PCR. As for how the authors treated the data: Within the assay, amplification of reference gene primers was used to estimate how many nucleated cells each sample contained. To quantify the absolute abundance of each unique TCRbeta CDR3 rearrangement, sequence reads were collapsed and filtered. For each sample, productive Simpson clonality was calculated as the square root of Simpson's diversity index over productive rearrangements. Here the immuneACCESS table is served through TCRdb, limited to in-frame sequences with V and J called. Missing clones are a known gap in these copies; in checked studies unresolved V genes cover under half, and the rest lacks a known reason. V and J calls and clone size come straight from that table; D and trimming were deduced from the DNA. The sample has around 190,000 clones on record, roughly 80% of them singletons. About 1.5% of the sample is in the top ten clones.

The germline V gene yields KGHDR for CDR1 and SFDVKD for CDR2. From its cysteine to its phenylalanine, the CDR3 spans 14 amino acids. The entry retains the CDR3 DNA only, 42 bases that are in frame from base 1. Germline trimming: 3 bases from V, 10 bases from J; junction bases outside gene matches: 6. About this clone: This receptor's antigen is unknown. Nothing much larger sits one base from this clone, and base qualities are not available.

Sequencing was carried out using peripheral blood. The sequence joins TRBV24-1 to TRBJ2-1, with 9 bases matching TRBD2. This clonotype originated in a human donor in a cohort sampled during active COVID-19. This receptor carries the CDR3 CATSDPGLAGEQFF. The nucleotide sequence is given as TGTGCCACCAGTGATCCGGGACTAGCCGGGGAGCAGTTCTTC.